A selection of T cell receptor beta chains follows, all from one sample in a study of shared clonotypes between healthy human individuals. Assay used: immunoSEQ multiplex PCR; TCRdb lists only in-frame clones, some missing. The sample gives over 150,000 clones, roughly 70% of which show up once; under 11% is in the top ten. Sequenced sample: memory CD4+ T cells sorted from blood. The receptor set was obtained from a man aged 30 to 45 in good health. CDR3s include the opening cysteine and the closing phenylalanine or tryptophan. D genes are given only for firm matches. Clone size is given for some rows only: seen once, a few or many times, or a class if the clone is expanded.

TRBV27,.,TRBD1,TRBJ2-7,TGTGCCAGCAGTTCCCTGACAGGGATCCACGAGCAGTACTTC,CASSSLTGIHEQYF
TRBV10-2,few,TRBD1,TRBJ2-7,TGCGCCAGCGCCGGGGACAGGGGCTACTACGAGCAGTACTTC,CASAGDRGYYEQYF
TRBV11-2,.,.,TRBJ2-7,TGTGCCAGCAGCTTAGAACACGGGACCGCTCTATATCCTTACTACGAGCAGTACTTC,CASSLEHGTALYPYYEQYF
TRBV4-1,.,.,TRBJ2-1,TGCGCCAGCAGCCAGGAGAATCCCGGCTCCCCCAATGAGCAGTTCTTC,CASSQENPGSPNEQFF
TRBV7-2,few,TRBD2,TRBJ2-1,TGTGCCAGCAGCTTCACAGCTCCGCAAGCGGGAGAATTCTACAATGAGCAGTTCTTC,CASSFTAPQAGEFYNEQFF
TRBV6-6,.,.,TRBJ2-7,TGTGCCAGCCGGCGGGATAGCGGATACGAGCAGTACTTC,CASRRDSGYEQYF
TRBV5-1,.,TRBD2,TRBJ2-3,TGCGCCAGCAGCCTCCCCGGGGGGGCAGGGTCGGATACGCAGTATTTT,CASSLPGGAGSDTQYF
TRBV18,.,.,TRBJ2-7,TGTGCCAGCTCACCACCGTCTTTGGCGTTTAGCTCCTACGAGCAGTACTTC,CASSPPSLAFSSYEQYF
TRBV2,.,.,TRBJ1-5,TGTGCCACGACACAGGCGGATAGCAATCAGCCCCAGCATTTT,CATTQADSNQPQHF
TRBV2,.,.,TRBJ2-5,TGTGCCAGCAGCGGCCTAACAGGAACGGAGACCCAGTACTTC,CASSGLTGTETQYF
TRBV11-2,.,.,TRBJ2-2,TGTGCCAGCAGCAACCGAGGGGGGAGCGGGACCGGGGAGCTGTTTTTT,CASSNRGGSGTGELFF
TRBV7-4,.,.,TRBJ1-1,TGTGCCAGCCGAACAACGAGGAACACTGAAGCTTTCTTT,CASRTTRNTEAFF
TRBV5-1,.,.,TRBJ2-3,TGCGCCAGCAAAGGGGGGGGTAACTCAGATACGCAGTATTTT,CASKGGGNSDTQYF
TRBV6-6,.,.,TRBJ1-1,TGTGCCAGCAGTTACTCGGCCTTCCAAAGGAGGAATGAAGCTTTCTTT,CASSYSAFQRRNEAFF
TRBV29-1,.,TRBD1,TRBJ1-2,TGCAGCGTACAGGGGTGGGATGGCTACACCTTC,CSVQGWDGYTF
TRBV4-1,.,.,TRBJ2-7,TGCGCCAGCAGCCAAAATCCGGGAGACTACGAGCAGTACTTC,CASSQNPGDYEQYF
TRBV6-5,.,.,TRBJ1-1,TGTGCCAGCAGACTATCCCAGCTCCAGAACACTGAAGCTTTCTTT,CASRLSQLQNTEAFF
TRBV27,.,.,TRBJ2-1,TGTGCCAGCAGCCCACGGGCGGGACAGCACTACAATGAGCAGTTCTTC,CASSPRAGQHYNEQFF
TRBV7-2,.,TRBD2,TRBJ2-1,TGTGCCAGCAGCCTCCAATTGACTAGCGGTCTAAATGAGCAGTTCTTC,CASSLQLTSGLNEQFF
TRBV6-1,.,.,TRBJ2-7,TGTGCCAGCAGTGAAGCCCCACCCTACGAGCAGTACTTC,CASSEAPPYEQYF
TRBV27,.,TRBD2,TRBJ2-5,TGTGCCAGCCGCCTGAACGGGGGGATTTTCGAGACCCAGTACTTC,CASRLNGGIFETQYF
TRBV11-3,.,TRBD2,TRBJ2-1,TGTGCCAGCAGTTCTACAGGGTGGGGTAGCGGGAGAGGGAATGAGCAGTTCTTC,CASSSTGWGSGRGNEQFF
TRBV5-1,.,.,TRBJ2-5,TGCGCCAGCAGCTTGGGGGTACGAGAGACCCAGTACTTC,CASSLGVRETQYF
TRBV10-3,.,TRBD2,TRBJ2-3,TGTGCCACCGGGGGGGACGCCGAGGGGACGCAGTATTTT,CATGGDAEGTQYF
TRBV27,.,.,TRBJ1-2,TGTGCCAGCAGTTTTATCCAGGGAGCTAACTATGGCTACACCTTC,CASSFIQGANYGYTF
TRBV28,.,.,TRBJ1-3,TGTGCCAGCACTACTGGGGCCAAAAACACCATATATTTT,CASTTGAKNTIYF
TRBV11-2,.,.,TRBJ2-3,TGTGCCAGCAGCTTAGAAGGAGCGCCAAGCACAGATACGCAGTATTTT,CASSLEGAPSTDTQYF
TRBV5-4,few,.,TRBJ1-5,TGTGCCAGCAGCTTGGATGGCAGGAGCAATCAGCCCCAGCATTTT,CASSLDGRSNQPQHF
TRBV11-2,.,.,TRBJ2-1,TGTGCCAGCAGCCCCTTGTGGTCGGGGAACAATGAGCAGTTCTTC,CASSPLWSGNNEQFF
TRBV11-1,.,.,TRBJ2-2,TGTGCCAGCAGCTCAGGGGCGGGTTTCACCGGGGAGCTGTTTTTT,CASSSGAGFTGELFF
TRBV10-2,.,.,TRBJ2-5,TGCGCCAGCAGTGAGGGGGTGGGGACCCAGTACTTC,CASSEGVGTQYF
TRBV15,.,TRBD1,TRBJ1-2,TGTGCCACCAGCAGTCCGGACAGGGCCTTTTATGGCTACACCTTC,CATSSPDRAFYGYTF
TRBV29-1,.,.,TRBJ1-2,TGCAGCGTTGCGATGGTCAGCGCTAACTATGGCTACACCTTC,CSVAMVSANYGYTF
TRBV7-4,.,.,TRBJ2-1,TGTGCCAGCAGCTATTCCTTCGACTGTTCAGGGTACCAAGTTGCCAATGAGCAGTTCTTC,CASSYSFDCSGYQVANEQFF
TRBV5-1,few,.,TRBJ2-4,TGCGCCAGCAGACCAGGCGGGAATGCCGGAGGGTCCAAAAACATTCAGTACTTC,CASRPGGNAGGSKNIQYF
TRBV9,.,.,TRBJ2-1,TGTGCCAGCAGCCCCTGGGGGGGCGGTGACTACAATGAGCAGTTCTTC,CASSPWGGGDYNEQFF
TRBV4-1,once,.,TRBJ1-1,TGCGCCAGCAGCCAAGAGAACAGGGACACTGAAGCTTTCTTT,CASSQENRDTEAFF
TRBV5-6,.,.,TRBJ2-7,TGTGCCAGCAGCTTGGTTCTAAACAGCGAGCAGTACTTC,CASSLVLNSEQYF
TRBV20-1,.,.,TRBJ2-1,TGCAGTGCTAGCCAACACAATGAGCAGTTCTTC,CSASQHNEQFF
TRBV5-6,few,TRBD1,TRBJ2-2,TGTGCCAGCAACACAGGGGGTGGCACCGGGGAGCTGTTTTTT,CASNTGGGTGELFF
TRBV1,.,.,TRBJ2-1,TGCACCAGCAGCCAACCCCGGGACTATAAGTTCTTC,CTSSQPRDYKFF
TRBV18,.,TRBD2,TRBJ2-1,TGTGCCAGCTCTCCGGGCACTAGCGAGAGGGAGCAGTTCTTC,CASSPGTSEREQFF
TRBV28,.,TRBD2,TRBJ2-7,TGTGCCAGCAGTTCCCTGGGACTAGCGGGAGCGGGCGAGCAGTACTTC,CASSSLGLAGAGEQYF
TRBV5-1,.,.,TRBJ1-4,TGCGCCAGCAGCTGGCAGGGTCTCCATGAAAAACTGTTTTTT,CASSWQGLHEKLFF
TRBV2,few,TRBD1,TRBJ2-2,TGTGCCAGCAGTGCGAAGGGGGGACAGGGAAGGGCCGGGGAGCTGTTTTTT,CASSAKGGQGRAGELFF
TRBV5-4,.,TRBD2,TRBJ2-1,TGTGCCAGCAGCTCTGGACTAGATAATGAGCAGTTCTTC,CASSSGLDNEQFF
TRBV6-5,.,.,TRBJ1-4,TGTGCCAGCAGGCTCCGGGCAGAAAGGTCATTAGAACTGTTTTTT,CASRLRAERSLELFF
TRBV7-6,.,.,TRBJ2-3,TGTGCCAGCAGCCCGACGCCGCGGGGAGGCACAGATACGCAGTATTTT,CASSPTPRGGTDTQYF
TRBV15,.,.,TRBJ2-2,TGTGCCACCAGCAGGGACTACCTGAACACCGGGGAGCTGTTTTTT,CATSRDYLNTGELFF
TRBV18,few,.,TRBJ2-1,TGTGCCAGCTCACCGTCGGACTTTACTGAGCAGTTCTTC,CASSPSDFTEQFF
TRBV6-5,.,.,TRBJ2-3,TGTGCCAGCAGTTACTCCGGGAGCACAGATACGCAGTATTTT,CASSYSGSTDTQYF
TRBV5-4,.,TRBD2,TRBJ2-3,TGTGCCAGCAGCTTCGGACTAGCGGGCGCATCAGATACGCAGTATTTT,CASSFGLAGASDTQYF
TRBV27,few,.,TRBJ2-5,TGTGCCAGCAGCATGCCCGGGGCAGGGCTTGAGACCCAGTACTTC,CASSMPGAGLETQYF
TRBV9,.,TRBD1,TRBJ2-7,TGTGCCAGCAGCGCTGGACAGGGGAGGCTAGGGGAGCAGTACTTC,CASSAGQGRLGEQYF
TRBV5-1,.,.,TRBJ2-7,TGCGCCAGCAGCTTGGTGGGTAGTGGGCGTGAGCAGTACTTC,CASSLVGSGREQYF
TRBV10-3,.,.,TRBJ2-3,TGTGCCACCGAGGGCAGGGAATTCGGCACAGATACGCAGTATTTT,CATEGREFGTDTQYF
TRBV2,many,.,TRBJ1-1,TGTGCCAGCAGTAACGGGCGGAACACTGAAGCTTTCTTT,CASSNGRNTEAFF
TRBV20-1,.,.,TRBJ2-7,TGCAGTGCTAGCTCCGTTTACGAGCAGTACTTC,CSASSVYEQYF
TRBV18,.,.,TRBJ1-3,TGTGCCAGCTCACAACAGGGCTCTGGAAACACCATATATTTT,CASSQQGSGNTIYF